Listed here is a single T cell receptor (beta chain). Profiling relied on immunoSEQ multiplex PCR, and the TCRdb table lists in-frame clones only, not all of them. The table has approximately 98,000 clones, approximately 84% seen once; the top ten hold approximately 7%. The sample originates from a study of control samples from healthy donors and cancer patients. Trimming removed 3 bases from V and 4 bases from J, with 18 bases in between. Germline CDR1 LNHDA, CDR2 SQIVND (reference sequence). The length of the CDR3 is 16 residues. The TCR sequence derives from a man between 18 and 29 years old in good health. The sequenced material came from blood. This chain uses TRBV19 with TRBJ1-1; maybe TRBD1 (5 bases). The CDR3 sequence: CASSIPAGPSGTEAFF. The CDR3, as DNA: TGTGCCAGTAGTATCCCTGCAGGGCCGAGTGGCACTGAAGCTTTCTTT.